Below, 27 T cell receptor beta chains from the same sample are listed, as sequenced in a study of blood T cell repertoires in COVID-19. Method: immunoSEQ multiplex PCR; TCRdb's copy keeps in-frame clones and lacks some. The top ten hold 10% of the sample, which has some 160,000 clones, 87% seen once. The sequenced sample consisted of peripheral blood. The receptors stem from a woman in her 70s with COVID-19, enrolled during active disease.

CDR3: CASIAPTTDRSRYSNQPQHF. The DNA for the CDR3 is TGTGCCAGCATCGCCCCAACAACGGACAGGTCTCGTTATAGCAATCAGCCCCAGCATTTT. The rearrangement uses TRBV28 and TRBJ1-5; 7 bases match TRBD1. V lost 7 bases and J lost 0; bases outside the gene matches: 21. CDR1 MDHEN and CDR2 SYDVKM come from the germline V gene. CDR3 size: 20 residues.

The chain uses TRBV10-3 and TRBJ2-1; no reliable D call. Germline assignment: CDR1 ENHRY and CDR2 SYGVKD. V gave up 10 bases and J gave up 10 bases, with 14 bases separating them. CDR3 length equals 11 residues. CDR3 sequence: CASRLEAEQFF. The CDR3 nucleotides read TGTGCCAGTAGACTTGAAGCCGAGCAGTTCTTC.

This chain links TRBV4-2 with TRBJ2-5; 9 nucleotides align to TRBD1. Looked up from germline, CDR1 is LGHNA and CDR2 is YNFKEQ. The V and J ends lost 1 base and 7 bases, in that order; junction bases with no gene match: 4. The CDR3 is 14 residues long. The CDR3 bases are TGTGCCAGCAGCCAAGGACAGGGGGAGGCGACCCAGTACTTC. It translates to CASSQGQGEATQYF.

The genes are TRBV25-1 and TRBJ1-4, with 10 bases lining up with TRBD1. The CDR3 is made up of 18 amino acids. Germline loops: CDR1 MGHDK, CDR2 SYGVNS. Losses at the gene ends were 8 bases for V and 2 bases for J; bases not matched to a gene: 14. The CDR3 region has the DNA TGTGCCAGCTCGGGGACAGGGGCGAGATTCGGGACTAATGAAAAACTGTTTTTT. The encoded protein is CASSGTGARFGTNEKLFF.

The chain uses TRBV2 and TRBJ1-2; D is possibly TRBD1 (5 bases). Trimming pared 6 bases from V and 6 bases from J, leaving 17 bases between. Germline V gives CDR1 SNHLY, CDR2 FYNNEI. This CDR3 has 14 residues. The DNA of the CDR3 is TGTGCCAGCAGACCCGACGTCGGGGGGAATGGCTACACCTTC. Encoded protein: CASRPDVGGNGYTF.

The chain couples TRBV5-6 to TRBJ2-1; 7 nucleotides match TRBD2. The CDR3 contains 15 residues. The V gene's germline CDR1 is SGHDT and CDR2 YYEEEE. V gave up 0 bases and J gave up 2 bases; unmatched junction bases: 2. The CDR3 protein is CASSLDRGAYNEQFF. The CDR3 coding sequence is TGTGCCAGCAGCTTGGATCGGGGGGCCTACAATGAGCAGTTCTTC. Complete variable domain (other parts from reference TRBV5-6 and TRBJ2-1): DAGVTQSPTHLIKTRGQQVTLRCSPKSGHDTVSWYQQALGQGPQFIFQYYEEEERQRGNFPDRFSGHQFPNYSSELNVNALLLGDSALYLCASSLDRGAYNEQFFGPGTRLTVL.

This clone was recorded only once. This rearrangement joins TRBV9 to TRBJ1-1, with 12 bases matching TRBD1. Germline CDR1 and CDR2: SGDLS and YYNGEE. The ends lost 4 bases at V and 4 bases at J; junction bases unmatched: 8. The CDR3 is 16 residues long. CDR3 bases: TGTGCCAGCAGCCCTAGGGGGACAGGGGGCTTCACTGAAGCTTTCTTT. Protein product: CASSPRGTGGFTEAFF.

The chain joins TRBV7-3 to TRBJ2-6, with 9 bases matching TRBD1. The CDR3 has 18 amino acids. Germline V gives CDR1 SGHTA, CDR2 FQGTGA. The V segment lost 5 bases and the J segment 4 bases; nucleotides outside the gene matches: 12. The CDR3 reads CASSLAGQGLRGANVLTF. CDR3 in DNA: TGTGCCAGCAGCCTGGCGGGACAGGGCCTGCGCGGGGCCAACGTCCTGACTTTC.

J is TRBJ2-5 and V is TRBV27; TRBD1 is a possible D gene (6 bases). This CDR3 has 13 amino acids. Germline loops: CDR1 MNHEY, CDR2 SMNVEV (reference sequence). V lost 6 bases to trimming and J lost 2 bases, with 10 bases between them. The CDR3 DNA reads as TGTGCCAGCAGACCCGACAGGCAAGAGACCCAGTACTTC. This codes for CASRPDRQETQYF.

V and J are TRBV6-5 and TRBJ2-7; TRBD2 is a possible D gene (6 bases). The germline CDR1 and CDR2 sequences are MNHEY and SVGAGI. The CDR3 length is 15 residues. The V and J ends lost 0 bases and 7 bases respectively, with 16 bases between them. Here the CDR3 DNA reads TGTGCCAGCAGTTACTCGCGGGGTTTATCGGGTGAGCAGTACTTC. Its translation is CASSYSRGLSGEQYF.

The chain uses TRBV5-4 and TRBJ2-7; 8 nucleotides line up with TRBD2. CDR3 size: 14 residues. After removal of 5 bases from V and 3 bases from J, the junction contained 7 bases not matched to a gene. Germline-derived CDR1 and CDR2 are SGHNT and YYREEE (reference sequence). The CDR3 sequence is CASRLAEQSYEQYF. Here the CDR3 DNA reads TGTGCCAGCAGACTAGCGGAACAAAGCTACGAGCAGTACTTC.

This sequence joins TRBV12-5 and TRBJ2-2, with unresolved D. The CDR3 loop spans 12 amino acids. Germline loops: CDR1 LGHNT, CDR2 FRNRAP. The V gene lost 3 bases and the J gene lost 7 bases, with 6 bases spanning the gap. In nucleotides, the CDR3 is TGTGCTAGTGGTTTTCGGGTCGGGGAGCTGTTTTTT. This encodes CASGFRVGELFF.

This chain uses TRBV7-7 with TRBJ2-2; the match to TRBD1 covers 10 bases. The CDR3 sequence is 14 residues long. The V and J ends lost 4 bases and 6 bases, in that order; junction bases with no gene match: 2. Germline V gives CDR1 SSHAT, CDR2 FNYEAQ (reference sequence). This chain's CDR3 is CASSSGQGAGELFF. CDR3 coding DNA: TGTGCCAGCAGCTCCGGACAGGGGGCCGGGGAGCTGTTTTTT.

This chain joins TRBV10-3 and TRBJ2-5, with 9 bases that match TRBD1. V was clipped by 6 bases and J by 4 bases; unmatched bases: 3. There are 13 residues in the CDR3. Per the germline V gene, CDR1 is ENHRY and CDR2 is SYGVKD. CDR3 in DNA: TGTGCCATCAGCCCGGACAGGGGAGAGACCCAGTACTTC. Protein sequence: CAISPDRGETQYF.

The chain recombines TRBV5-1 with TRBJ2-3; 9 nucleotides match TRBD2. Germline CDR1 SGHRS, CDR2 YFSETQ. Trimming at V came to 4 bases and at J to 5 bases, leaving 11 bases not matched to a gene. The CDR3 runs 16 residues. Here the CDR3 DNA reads TGCGCCAGCAGCCTGACGGGAGCGGGGGGCGGAGATACGCAGTATTTT. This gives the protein CASSLTGAGGGDTQYF.

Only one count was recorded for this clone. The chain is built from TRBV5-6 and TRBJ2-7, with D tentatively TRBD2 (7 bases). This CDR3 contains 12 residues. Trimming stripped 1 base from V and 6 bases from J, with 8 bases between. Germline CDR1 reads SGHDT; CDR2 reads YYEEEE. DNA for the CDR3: TGTGCCAGCAGCTTGCGGGGGGCCGAGCAGTACTTC. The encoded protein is CASSLRGAEQYF.

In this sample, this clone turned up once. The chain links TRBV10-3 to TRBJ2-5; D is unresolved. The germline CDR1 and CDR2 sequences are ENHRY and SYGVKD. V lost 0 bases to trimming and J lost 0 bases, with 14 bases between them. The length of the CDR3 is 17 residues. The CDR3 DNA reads TGTGCCATCAGTGAGTCGAGACAACCAAGTGACCAAGAGACCCAGTACTTC. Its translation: CAISESRQPSDQETQYF.

CDR3 sequence reads: CAGSIGGTYGYTF. The CDR3 coding sequence is TGTGCCGGCTCTATCGGGGGGACTTATGGCTACACCTTC. The chain uses TRBV6-5 and TRBJ1-2; D possibly corresponds to TRBD1 (5 bases). CDR1 is MNHEY and CDR2 is SVGAGI in the germline V gene. CDR3 length equals 13 residues. Trimming pared 11 bases from V and 5 bases from J, leaving 18 bases between.

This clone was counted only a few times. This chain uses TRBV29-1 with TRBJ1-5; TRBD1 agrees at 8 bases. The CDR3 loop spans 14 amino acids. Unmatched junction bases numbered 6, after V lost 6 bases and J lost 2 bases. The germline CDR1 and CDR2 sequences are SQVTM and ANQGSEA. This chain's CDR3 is CSVRTGSGNQPQHF. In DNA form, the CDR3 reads TGCAGCGTCAGGACAGGGAGTGGCAATCAGCCCCAGCATTTT.

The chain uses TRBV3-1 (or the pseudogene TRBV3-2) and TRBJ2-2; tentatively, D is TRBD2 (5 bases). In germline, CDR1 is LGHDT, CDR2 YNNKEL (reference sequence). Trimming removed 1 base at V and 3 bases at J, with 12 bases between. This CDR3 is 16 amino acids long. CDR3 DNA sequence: TGTGCCAGCAGCCAAGTTCGAGGGTTGGACACCGGGGAGCTGTTTTTT. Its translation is CASSQVRGLDTGELFF.

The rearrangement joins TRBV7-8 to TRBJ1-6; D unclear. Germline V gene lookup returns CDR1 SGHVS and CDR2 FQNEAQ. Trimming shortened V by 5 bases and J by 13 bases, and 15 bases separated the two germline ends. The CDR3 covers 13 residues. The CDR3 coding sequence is TGTGCCAGCAGCCAGGCGGCGGGAGTCCCCCTCCACTTT. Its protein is CASSQAAGVPLHF.

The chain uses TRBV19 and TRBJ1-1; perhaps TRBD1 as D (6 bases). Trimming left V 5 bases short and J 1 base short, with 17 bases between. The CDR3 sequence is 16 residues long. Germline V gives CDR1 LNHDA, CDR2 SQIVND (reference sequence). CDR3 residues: CASSVSGEWGNTEAFF. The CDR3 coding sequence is TGTGCCAGTAGTGTATCAGGGGAGTGGGGGAACACTGAAGCTTTCTTT.

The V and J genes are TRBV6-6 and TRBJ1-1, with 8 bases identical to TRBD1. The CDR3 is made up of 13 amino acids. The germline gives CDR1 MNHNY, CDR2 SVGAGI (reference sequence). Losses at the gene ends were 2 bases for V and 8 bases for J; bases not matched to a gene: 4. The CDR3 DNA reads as TGTGCCAGCAGTTACACCCGGACAGGGGAAGCTTTCTTT. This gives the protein CASSYTRTGEAFF.

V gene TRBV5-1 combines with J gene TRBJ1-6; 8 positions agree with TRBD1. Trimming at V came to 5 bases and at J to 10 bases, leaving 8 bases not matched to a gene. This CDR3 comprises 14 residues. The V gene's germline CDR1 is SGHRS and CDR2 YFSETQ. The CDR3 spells CASSPQGAESPLHF. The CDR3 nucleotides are TGCGCCAGCAGTCCCCAGGGGGCTGAGTCACCCCTCCACTTT.

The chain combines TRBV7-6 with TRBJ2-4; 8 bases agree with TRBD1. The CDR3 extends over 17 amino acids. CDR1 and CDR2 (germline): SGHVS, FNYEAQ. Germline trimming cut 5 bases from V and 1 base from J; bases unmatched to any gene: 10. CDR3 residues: CASSPRTGRRAKNIQYF. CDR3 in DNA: TGTGCCAGCAGCCCCCGGACAGGGCGAAGGGCCAAAAACATTCAGTACTTC.

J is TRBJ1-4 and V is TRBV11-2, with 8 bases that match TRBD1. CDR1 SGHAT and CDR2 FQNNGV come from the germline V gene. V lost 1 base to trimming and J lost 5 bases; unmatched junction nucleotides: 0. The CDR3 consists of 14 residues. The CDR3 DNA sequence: TGTGCCAGCAGCTTAGGGACAGGGAATGAAAAACTGTTTTTT. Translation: CASSLGTGNEKLFF.

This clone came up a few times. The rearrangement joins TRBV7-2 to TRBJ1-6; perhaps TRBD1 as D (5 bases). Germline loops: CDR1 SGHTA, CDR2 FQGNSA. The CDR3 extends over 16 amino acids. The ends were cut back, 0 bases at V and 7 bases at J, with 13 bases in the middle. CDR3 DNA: TGTGCCAGCAGCTTAGCAATAGGGGTGGGAAATTCACCCCTCCACTTT. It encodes CASSLAIGVGNSPLHF.